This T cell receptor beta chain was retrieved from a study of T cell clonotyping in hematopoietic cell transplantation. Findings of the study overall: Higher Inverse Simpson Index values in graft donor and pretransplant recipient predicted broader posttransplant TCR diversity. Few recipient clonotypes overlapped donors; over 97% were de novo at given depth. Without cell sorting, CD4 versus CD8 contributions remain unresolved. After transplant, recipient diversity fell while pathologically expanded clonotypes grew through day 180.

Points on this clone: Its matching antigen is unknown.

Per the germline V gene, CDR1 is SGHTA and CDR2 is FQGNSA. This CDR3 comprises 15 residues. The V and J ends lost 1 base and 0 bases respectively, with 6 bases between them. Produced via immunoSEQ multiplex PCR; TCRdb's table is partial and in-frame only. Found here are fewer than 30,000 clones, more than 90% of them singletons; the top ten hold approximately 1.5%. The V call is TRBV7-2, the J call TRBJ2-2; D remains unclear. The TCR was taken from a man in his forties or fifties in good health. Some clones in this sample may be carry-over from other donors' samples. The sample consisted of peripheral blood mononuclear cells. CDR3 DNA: TGTGCCAGCAGCTTAGGCGTCTCGAACACCGGGGAGCTGTTTTTT. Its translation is CASSLGVSNTGELFF.